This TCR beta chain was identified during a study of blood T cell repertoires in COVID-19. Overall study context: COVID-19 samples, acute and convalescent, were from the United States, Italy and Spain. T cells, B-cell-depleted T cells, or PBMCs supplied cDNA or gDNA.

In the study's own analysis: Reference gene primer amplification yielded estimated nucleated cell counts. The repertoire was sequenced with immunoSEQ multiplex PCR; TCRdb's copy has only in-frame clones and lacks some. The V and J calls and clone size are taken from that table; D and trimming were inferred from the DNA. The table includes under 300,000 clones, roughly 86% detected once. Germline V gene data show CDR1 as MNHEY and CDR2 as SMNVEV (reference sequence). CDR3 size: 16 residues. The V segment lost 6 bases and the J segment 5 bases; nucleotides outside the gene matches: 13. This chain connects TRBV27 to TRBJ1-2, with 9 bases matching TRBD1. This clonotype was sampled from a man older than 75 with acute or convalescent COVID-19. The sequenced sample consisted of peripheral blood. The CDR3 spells CASSSSGTGIIYGYTF. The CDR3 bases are TGTGCCAGCAGCTCCTCAGGGACAGGGATCATTTATGGCTACACCTTC.